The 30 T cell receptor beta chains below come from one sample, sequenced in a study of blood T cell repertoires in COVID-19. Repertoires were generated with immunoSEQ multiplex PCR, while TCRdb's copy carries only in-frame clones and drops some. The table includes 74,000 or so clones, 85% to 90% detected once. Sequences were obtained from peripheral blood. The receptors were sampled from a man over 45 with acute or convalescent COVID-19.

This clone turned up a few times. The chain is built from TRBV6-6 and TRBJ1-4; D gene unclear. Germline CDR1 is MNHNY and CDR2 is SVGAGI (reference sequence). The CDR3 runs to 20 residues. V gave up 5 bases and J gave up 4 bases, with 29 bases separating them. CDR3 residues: CASSPKPGYHPFPDNEKLFF. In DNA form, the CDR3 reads TGTGCCAGCAGTCCAAAACCGGGTTACCACCCGTTCCCAGATAATGAAAAACTGTTTTTT.

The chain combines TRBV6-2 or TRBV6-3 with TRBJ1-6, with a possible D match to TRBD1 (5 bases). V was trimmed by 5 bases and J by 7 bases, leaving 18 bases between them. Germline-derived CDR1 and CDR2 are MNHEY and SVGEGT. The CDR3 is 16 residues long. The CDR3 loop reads CASSDLWGIGNSPLHF. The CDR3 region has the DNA TGTGCCAGCAGTGACCTCTGGGGCATCGGAAATTCACCCCTCCACTTT.

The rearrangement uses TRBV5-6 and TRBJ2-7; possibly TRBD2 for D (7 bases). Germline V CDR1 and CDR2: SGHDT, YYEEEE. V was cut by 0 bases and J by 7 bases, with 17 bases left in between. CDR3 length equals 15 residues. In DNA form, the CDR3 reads TGTGCCAGCAGCTTGGTTGAAGGCGGGGGCCAAGAGCAGTACGTC. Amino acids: CASSLVEGGGQEQYV.

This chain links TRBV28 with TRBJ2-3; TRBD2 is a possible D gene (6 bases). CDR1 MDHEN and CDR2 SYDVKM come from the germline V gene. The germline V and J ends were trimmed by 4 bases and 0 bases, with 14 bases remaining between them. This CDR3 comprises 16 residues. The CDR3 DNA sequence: TGTGCCAGCAGTTCCTCGGGGGACCTAAGCACAGATACGCAGTATTTT. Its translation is CASSSSGDLSTDTQYF. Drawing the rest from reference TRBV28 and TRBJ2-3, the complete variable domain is DVKVTQSSRYLVKRTGEKVFLECVQDMDHENMFWYRQDPGLGLRLIYFSYDVKMKEKGDIPEGYSVSREKKERFSLILESASTNQTSMYLCASSSSGDLSTDTQYFGPGTRLTVL.

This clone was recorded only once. In DNA form, the CDR3 reads TGTGCCAGCATACTAGCGGGAGGGGATGAGCAGTTCTTC. Its protein is CASILAGGDEQFF. This chain connects TRBV7-9 to TRBJ2-1, with 13 bases identical to TRBD2. The V gene end was trimmed by 7 bases and the J gene end by 8 bases; junction bases not matched to a gene: 2. Germline assignment: CDR1 SEHNR and CDR2 FQNEAQ (reference sequence). The CDR3 loop spans 13 amino acids.

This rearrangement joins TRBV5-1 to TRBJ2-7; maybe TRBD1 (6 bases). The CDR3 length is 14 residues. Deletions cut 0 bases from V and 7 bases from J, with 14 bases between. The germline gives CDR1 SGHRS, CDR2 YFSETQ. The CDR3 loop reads CASSLAGTTLEQYF. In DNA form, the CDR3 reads TGCGCCAGCAGCTTGGCCGGGACAACCTTAGAGCAGTACTTC.

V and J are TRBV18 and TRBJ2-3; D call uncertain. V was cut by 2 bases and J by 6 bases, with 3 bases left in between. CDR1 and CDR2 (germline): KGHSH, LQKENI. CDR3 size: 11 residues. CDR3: CASSPEDTQYF. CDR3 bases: TGTGCCAGCTCACCAGAGGATACGCAGTATTTT.

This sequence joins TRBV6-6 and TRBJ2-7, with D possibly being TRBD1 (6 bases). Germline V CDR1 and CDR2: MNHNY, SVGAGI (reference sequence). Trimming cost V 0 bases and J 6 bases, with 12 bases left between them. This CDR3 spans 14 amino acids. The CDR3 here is CASSYSGAAGEQYV. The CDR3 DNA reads TGTGCCAGCAGTTACTCGGGGGCGGCAGGCGAGCAGTACGTC.

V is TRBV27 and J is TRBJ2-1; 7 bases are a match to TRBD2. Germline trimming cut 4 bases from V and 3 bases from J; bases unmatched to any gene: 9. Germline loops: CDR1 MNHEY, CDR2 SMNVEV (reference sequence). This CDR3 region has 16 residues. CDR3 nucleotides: TGTGCCAGCAGTTCCGAACCGACTAGCCGCTACAATGAGCAGTTCTTC. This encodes CASSSEPTSRYNEQFF.

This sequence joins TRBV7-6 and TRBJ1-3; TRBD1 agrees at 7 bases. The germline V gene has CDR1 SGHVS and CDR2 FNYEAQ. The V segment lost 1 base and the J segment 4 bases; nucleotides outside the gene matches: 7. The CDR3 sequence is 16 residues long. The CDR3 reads CASSLGTGVAGNTIYF. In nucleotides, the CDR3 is TGTGCCAGCAGCTTAGGTACAGGGGTCGCGGGAAACACCATATATTTT.

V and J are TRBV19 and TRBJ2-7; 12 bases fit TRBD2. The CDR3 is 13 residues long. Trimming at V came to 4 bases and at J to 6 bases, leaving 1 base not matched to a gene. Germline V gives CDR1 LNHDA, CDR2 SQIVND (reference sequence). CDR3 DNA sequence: TGTGCCAGTAGTACGGGACTAGCGGGCGAGCAGTACTTC. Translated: CASSTGLAGEQYF.

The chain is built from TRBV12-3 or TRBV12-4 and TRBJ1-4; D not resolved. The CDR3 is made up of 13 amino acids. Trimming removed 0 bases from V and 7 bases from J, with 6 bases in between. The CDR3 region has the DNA TGTGCCAGCAGTTTAGCTCCATTTGAAAAACTGTTTTTT. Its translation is CASSLAPFEKLFF.

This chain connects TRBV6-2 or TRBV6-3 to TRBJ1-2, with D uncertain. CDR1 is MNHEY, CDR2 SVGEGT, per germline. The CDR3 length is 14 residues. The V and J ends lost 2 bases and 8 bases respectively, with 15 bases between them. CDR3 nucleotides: TGTGCCAGCAGTTACGGAGAGCGGCTTGGGGGCTACACCTTC. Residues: CASSYGERLGGYTF.

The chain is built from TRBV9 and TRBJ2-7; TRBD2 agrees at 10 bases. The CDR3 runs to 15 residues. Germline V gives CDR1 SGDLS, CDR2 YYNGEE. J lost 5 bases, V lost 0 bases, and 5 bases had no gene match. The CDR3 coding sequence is TGTGCCAGCAGCGTAGGGCTAGCGGGAGTCGACGAGCAGTACTTC. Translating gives CASSVGLAGVDEQYF.

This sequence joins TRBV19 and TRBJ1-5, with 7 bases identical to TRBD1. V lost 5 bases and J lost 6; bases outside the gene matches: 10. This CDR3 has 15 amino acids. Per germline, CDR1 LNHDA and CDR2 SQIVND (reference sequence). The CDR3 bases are TGTGCCAGTAGTCCTCGACAGGGTTTGGCTCAGCCCCAGCATTTT. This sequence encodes CASSPRQGLAQPQHF.

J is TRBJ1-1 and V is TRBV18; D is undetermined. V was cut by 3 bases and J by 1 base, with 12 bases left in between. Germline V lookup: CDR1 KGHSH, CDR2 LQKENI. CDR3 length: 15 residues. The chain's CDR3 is CASSPWEGGNTEAFF. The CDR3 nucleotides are TGTGCCAGCTCACCTTGGGAGGGCGGGAACACTGAAGCTTTCTTT. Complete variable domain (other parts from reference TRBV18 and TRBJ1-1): NAGVMQNPRHLVRRRGQEARLRCSPMKGHSHVYWYRQLPEEGLKFMVYLQKENIIDESGMPKERFSAEFPKEGPSILRIQQVVRGDSAAYFCASSPWEGGNTEAFFGQGTRLTVV.

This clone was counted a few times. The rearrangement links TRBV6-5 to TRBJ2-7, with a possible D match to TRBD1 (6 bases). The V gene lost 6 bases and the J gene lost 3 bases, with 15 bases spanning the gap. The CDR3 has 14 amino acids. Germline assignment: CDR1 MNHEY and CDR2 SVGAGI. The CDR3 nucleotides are TGTGCCAGCAGGGAGAGGACAGCTAGCTACGAGCAGTACGTC. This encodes CASRERTASYEQYV.

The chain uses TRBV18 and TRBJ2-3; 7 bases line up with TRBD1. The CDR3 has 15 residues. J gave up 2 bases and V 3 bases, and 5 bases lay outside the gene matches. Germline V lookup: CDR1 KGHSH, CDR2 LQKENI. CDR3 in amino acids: CASSPGQADTDTQYF. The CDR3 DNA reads TGTGCCAGCTCACCTGGACAGGCCGACACAGATACGCAGTATTTT.

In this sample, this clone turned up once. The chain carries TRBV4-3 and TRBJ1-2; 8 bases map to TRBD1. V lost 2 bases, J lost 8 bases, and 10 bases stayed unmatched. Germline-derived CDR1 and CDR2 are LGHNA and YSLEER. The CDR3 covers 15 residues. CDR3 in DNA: TGCGCCAGCAGCCAACACTCTGGACAGGGTGACGGCTACACCTTC. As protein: CASSQHSGQGDGYTF.

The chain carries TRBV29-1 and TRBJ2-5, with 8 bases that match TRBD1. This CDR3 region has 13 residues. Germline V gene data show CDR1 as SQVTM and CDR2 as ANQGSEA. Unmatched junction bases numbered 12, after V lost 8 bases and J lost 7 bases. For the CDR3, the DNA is TGCAGCTCAGAGAAACAGGGGGTGGGGACCCAGTACTTC. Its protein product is CSSEKQGVGTQYF.

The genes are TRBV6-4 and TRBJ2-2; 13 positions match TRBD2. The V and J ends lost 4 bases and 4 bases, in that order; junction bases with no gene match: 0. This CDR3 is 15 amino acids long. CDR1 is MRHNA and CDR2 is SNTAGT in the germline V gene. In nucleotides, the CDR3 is TGTGCCAGCAGTGGGACTAGCGGGAGCACCGGGGAGCTGTTTTTT. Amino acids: CASSGTSGSTGELFF.

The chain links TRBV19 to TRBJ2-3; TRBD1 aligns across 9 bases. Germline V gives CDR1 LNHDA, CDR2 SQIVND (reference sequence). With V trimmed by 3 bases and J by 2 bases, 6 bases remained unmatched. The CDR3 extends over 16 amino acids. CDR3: CASSMGRDRDTDTQYF. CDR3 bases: TGTGCCAGTAGTATGGGCCGGGACAGGGACACAGATACGCAGTATTTT.

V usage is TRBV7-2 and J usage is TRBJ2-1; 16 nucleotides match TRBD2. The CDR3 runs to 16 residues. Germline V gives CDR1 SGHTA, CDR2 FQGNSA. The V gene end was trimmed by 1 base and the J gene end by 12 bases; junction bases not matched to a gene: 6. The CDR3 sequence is CASSLESGLAGGWQFF. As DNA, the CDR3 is TGTGCCAGCAGCTTAGAGTCGGGACTAGCGGGGGGGTGGCAGTTCTTC. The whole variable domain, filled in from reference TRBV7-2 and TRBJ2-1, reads GAGVSQSPSNKVTEKGKDVELRCDPISGHTALYWYRQSLGQGLEFLIYFQGNSAPDKSGLPSDRFSAERTGGSVSTLTIQRTQQEDSAVYLCASSLESGLAGGWQFFGPGTRLTVL.

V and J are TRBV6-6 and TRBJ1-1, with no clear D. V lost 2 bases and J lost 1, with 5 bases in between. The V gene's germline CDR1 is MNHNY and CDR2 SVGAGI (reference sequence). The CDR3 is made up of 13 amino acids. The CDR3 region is CASSYGGNTEAFF. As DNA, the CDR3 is TGTGCCAGCAGTTACGGAGGGAACACTGAAGCTTTCTTT.

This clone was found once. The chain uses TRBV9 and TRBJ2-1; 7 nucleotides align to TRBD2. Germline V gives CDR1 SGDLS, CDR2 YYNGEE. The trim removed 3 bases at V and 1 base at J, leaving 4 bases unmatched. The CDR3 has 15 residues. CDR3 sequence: CASSAGLGSYNEQFF. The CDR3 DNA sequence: TGTGCCAGCAGCGCAGGACTAGGATCCTACAATGAGCAGTTCTTC.

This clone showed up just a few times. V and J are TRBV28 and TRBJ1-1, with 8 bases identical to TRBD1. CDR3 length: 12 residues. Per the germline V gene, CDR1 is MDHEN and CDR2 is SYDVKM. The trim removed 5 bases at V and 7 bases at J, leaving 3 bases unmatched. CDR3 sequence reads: CASSAGGLEAFF. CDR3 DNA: TGTGCCAGCAGTGCAGGGGGCCTTGAAGCTTTCTTT.

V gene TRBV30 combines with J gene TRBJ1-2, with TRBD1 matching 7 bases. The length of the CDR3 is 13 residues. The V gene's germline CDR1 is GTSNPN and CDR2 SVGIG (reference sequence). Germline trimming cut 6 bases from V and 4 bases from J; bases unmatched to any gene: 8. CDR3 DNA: TGTGCCTGCAGCCCGGGACAGAGCTATGGCTACACCTTC. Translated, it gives CACSPGQSYGYTF. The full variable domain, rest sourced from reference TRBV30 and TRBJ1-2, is SQTIHQWPATLVQPVGSPLSLECTVEGTSNPNLYWYRQAAGRGLQLLFYSVGIGQISSEVPQNLSASRPQDRQFILSSKKLLLSDSGFYLCACSPGQSYGYTFGSGTRLTVV.

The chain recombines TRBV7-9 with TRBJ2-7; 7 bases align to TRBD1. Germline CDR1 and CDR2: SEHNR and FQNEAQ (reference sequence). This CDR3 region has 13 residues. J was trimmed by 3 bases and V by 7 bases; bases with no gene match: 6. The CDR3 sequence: CASKSTGDYEQYF. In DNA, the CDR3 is TGTGCCAGCAAGTCAACAGGGGACTACGAGCAGTACTTC.

The CDR3 nucleotides read TGTGCCAGCAGACGGGACAGGGGAGTTGCTGAAGCTTTCTTT. Translating it yields CASRRDRGVAEAFF. The chain has TRBV6-5 and TRBJ1-1, with 10 bases identical to TRBD1. Trimming at V came to 6 bases and at J to 6 bases, leaving 7 bases not matched to a gene. The germline gives CDR1 MNHEY, CDR2 SVGAGI. The length of the CDR3 is 14 residues.

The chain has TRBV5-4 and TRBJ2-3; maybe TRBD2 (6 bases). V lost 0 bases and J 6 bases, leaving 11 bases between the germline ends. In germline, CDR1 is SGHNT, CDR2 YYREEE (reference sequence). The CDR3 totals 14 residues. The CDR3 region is CASSLGGTWDTQYF. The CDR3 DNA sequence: TGTGCCAGCAGCTTGGGCGGGACTTGGGATACGCAGTATTTT.